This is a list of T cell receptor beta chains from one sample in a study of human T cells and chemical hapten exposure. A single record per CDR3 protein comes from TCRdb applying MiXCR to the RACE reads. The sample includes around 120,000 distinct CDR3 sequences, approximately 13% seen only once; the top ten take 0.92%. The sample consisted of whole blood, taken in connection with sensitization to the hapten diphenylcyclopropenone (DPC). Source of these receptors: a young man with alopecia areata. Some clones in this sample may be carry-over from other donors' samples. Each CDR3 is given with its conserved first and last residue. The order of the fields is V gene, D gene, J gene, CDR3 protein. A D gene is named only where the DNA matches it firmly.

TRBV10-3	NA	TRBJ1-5	CAISGDFSQPQHF
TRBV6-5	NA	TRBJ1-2	CASRKPTHGYTF
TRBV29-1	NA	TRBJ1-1	CSVEFVAGEAFF
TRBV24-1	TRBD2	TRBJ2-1	CATSAARTSGDNEQFF
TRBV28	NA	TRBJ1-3	CASSFVGRNTIYF
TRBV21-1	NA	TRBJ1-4	CASSNLRSTNEKLFF
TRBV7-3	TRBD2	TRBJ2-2	CASSSTPSGGAVTGELFF
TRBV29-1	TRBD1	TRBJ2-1	CSVDDREANEQFF
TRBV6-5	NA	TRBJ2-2	CASSYQGPGVTGELFF
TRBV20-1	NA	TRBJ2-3	CSAARGADTQYF
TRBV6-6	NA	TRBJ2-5	CASSYDGTSGETQYF
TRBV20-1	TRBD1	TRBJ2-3	CSARIQGADTQYF
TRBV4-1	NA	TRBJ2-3	CASSLRQSSGWGTQYF
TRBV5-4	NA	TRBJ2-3	CASSSGQRTDTQYF
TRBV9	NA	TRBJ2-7	CASSQQGRPYEQYF
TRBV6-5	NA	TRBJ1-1	CASSPAQRKLNTEAFF
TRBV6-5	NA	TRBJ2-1	CASAGVGEQFF
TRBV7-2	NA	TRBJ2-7	CASSLRQGGSYEQYF
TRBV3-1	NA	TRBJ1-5	CASSQGRRVGTQPQHF
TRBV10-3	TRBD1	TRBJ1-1	CASPTGLNTEAFF
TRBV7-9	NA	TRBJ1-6	CASSLVRVGGNSPLHF
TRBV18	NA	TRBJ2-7	CASSPRQGLAAYEQYF
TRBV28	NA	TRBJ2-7	CASKRGQISYEQYF
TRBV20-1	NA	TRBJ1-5	CSAREGGQPQHF
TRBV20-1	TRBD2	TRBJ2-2	CSARVSGAVTGELFF
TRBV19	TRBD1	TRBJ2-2	CASTSPGQVTGELFF
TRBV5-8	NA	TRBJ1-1	CASSLGQNIMNTEAFF
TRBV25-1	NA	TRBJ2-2	CASSEWYKGPNTGELFF
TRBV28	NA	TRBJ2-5	CASSLGLPQETQYF
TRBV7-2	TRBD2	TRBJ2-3	CASSSGLAGVNTQYF
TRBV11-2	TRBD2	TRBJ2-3	CASSLEGRTSGYTDTQYF
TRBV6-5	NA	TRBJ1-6	CASRPGQKIRVSPLHF
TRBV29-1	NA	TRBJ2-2	CSVFTGELFF
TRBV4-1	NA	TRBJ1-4	CASSLVPGLSTNEKLFF
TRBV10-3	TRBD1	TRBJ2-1	CAISESRGHEQFF
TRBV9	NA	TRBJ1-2	CASSVAGNNYGYTF
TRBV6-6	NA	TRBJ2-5	CASSYVAGQETQYF
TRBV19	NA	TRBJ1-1	CASSIEAGVSTEAFF
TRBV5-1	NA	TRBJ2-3	CASSLRGRGASTDTQYF
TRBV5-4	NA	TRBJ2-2	CASPREGSNTGELFF
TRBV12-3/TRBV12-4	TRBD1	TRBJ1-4	CASSGQGGEKLFF
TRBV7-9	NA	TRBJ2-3	CASSLAMDTQYF
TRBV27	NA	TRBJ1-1	CASSFGGNTEAFF
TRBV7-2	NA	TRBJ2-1	CASRRDNEQFF
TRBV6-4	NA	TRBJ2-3	CASSDGLSGTDTQYF
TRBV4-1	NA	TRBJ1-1	CASSQGGGVNTEAFF